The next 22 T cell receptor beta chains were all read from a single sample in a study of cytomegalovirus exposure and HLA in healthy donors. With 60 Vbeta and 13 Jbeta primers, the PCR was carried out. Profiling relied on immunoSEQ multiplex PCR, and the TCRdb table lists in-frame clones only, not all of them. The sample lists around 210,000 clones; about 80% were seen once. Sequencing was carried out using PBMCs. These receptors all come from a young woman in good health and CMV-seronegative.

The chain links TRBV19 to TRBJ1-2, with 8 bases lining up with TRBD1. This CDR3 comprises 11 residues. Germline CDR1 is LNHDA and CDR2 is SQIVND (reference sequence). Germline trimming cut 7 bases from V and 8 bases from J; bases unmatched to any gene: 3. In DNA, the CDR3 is TGTGCCAGTATGCAGGGGGCAGGCTACACCTTC. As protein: CASMQGAGYTF.

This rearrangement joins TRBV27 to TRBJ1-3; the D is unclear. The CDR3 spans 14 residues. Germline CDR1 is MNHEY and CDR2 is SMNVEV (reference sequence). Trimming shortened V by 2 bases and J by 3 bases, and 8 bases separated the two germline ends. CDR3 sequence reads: CASSLSRNGNTIYF. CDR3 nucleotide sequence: TGTGCCAGCAGTTTAAGCAGGAATGGAAACACCATATATTTT.

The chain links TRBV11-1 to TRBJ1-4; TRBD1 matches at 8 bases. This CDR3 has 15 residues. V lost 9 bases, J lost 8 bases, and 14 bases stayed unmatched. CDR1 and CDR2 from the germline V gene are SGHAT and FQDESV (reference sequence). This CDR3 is CARSVTGEHREKLFF. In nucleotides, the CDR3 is TGTGCCAGGTCCGTGACAGGGGAACATCGAGAAAAACTGTTTTTT.

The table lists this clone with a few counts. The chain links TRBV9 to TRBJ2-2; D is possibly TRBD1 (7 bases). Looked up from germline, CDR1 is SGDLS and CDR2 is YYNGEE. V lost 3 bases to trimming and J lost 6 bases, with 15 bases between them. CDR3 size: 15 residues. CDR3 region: CASSAEGQSSGELFF. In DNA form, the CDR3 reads TGTGCCAGCAGCGCGGAGGGACAGTCGTCCGGGGAGCTGTTTTTT.

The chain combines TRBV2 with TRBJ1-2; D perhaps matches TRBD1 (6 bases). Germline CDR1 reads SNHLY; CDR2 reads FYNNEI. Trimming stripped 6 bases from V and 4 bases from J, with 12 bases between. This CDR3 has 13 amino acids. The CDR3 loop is CASSATGSYGYTF. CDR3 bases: TGTGCCAGCAGCGCCACAGGGAGCTATGGCTACACCTTC.

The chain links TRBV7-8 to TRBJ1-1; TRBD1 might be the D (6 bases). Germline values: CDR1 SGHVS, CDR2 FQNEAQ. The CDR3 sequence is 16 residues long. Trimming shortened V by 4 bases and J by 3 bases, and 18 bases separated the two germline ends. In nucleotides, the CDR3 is TGTGCCAGCAGCTCTAGAGGGGGGGCCGGGTACACTGAAGCTTTCTTT. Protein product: CASSSRGGAGYTEAFF.

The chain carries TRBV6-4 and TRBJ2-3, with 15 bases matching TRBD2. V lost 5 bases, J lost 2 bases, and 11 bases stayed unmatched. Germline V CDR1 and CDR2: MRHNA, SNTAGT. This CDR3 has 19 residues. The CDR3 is CASSRIPGLAGGSTDTQYF. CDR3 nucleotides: TGTGCCAGCAGTCGAATTCCGGGACTAGCGGGAGGATCCACAGATACGCAGTATTTT.

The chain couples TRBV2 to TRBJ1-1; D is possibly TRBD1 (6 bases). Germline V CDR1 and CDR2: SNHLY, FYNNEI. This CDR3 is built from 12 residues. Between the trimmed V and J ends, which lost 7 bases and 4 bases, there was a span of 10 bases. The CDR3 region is CASITGFTEAFF. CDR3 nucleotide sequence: TGTGCCAGCATCACAGGGTTCACTGAAGCTTTCTTT.

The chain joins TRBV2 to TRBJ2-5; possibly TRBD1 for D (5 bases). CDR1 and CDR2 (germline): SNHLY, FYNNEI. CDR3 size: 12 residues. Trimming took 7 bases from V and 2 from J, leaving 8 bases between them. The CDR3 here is CASTTGQETQYF. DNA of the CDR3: TGTGCCAGCACTACAGGACAAGAGACCCAGTACTTC.

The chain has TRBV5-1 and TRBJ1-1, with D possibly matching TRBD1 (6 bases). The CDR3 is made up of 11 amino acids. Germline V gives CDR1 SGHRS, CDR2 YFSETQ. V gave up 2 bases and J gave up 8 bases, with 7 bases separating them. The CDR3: CASSLTGEAFF. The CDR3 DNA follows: TGCGCCAGCAGCTTAACAGGGGAAGCTTTCTTT.

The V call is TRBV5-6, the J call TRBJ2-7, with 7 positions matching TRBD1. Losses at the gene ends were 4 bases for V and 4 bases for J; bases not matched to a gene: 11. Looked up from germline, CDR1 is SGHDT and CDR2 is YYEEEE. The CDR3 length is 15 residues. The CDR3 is CASSRVGQFYYEQYF. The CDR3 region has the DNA TGTGCCAGCAGCAGGGTGGGACAGTTTTATTACGAGCAGTACTTC.

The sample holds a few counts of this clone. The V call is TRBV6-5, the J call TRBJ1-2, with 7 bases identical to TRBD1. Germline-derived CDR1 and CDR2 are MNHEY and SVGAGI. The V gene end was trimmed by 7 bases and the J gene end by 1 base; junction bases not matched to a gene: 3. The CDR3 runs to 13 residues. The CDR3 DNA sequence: TGTGCCAGCACCTGGACAGGTAACTATGGCTACACCTTC. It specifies CASTWTGNYGYTF.

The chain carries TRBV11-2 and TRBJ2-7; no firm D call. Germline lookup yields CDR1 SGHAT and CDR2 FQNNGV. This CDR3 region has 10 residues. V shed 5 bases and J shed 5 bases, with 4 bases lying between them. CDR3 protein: CASSSHEQYF. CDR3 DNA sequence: TGTGCCAGCAGCAGCCACGAGCAGTACTTC.

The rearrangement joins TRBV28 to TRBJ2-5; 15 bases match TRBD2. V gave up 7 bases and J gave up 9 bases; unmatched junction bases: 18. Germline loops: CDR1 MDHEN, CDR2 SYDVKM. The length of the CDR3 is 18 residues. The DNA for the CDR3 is TGTGCCAGCACCACCCCGGGACTAGCGGGAGGTATACCAGGGCCCCAGTACTTC. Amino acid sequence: CASTTPGLAGGIPGPQYF.

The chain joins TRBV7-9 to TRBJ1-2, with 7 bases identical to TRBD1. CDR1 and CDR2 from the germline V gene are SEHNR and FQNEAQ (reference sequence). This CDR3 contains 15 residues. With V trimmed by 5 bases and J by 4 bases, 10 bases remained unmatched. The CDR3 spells CASSEPGGAGYGYTF. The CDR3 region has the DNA TGTGCCAGCAGCGAGCCAGGGGGAGCGGGCTATGGCTACACCTTC.

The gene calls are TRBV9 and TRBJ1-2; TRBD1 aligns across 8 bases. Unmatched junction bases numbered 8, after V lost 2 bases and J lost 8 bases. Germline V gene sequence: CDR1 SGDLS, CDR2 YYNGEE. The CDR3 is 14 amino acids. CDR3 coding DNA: TGTGCCAGCAGCGTGACTGGACAGGGTTACGGCTACACCTTC. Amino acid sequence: CASSVTGQGYGYTF. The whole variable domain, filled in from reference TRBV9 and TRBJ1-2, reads DSGVTQTPKHLITATGQRVTLRCSPRSGDLSVYWYQQSLDQGLQFLIQYYNGEERAKGNILERFSAQQFPDLHSELNLSSLELGDSALYFCASSVTGQGYGYTFGSGTRLTVV.

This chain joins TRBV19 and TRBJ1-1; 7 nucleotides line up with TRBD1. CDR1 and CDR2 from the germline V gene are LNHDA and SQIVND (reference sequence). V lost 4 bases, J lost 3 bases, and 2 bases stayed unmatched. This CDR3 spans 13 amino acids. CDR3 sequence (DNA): TGTGCCAGTAGTACAGGGGGACACACTGAAGCTTTCTTT. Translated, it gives CASSTGGHTEAFF.

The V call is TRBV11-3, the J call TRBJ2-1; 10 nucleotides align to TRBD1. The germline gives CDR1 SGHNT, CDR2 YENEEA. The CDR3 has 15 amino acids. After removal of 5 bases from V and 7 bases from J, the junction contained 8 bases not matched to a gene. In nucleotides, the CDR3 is TGTGCCAGCAGCCTCCGGACAGGGGGGATAAATGAGCAGTTCTTC. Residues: CASSLRTGGINEQFF. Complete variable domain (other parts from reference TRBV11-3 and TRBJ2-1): EAGVVQSPRYKIIEKKQPVAFWCNPISGHNTLYWYLQNLGQGPELLIRYENEEAVDDSQLPKDRFSAERLKGVDSTLKIQPAELGDSAVYLCASSLRTGGINEQFFGPGTRLTVL.

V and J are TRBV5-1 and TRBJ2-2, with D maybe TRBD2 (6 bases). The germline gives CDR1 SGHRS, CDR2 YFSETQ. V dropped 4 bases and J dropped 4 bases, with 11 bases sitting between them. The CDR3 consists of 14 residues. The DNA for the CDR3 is TGCGCCAGCAGCGTAGCGGAGTTCACCGGGGAGCTGTTTTTT. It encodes CASSVAEFTGELFF.

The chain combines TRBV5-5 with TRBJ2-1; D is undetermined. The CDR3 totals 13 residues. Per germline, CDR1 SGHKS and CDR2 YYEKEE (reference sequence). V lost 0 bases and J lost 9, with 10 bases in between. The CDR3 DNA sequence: TGTGCCAGCAGCTTGGCGGGTAGCCTTGAGCAGTTCTTC. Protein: CASSLAGSLEQFF. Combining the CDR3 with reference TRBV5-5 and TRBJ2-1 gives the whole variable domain DAGVTQSPTHLIKTRGQQVTLRCSPISGHKSVSWYQQVLGQGPQFIFQYYEKEERGRGNFPDRFSARQFPNYSSELNVNALLLGDSALYLCASSLAGSLEQFFGPGTRLTVL.

CDR3 sequence: CASRTPSSGANVLTF. In nucleotides, the CDR3 is TGTGCCAGCCGGACACCTTCCTCTGGGGCCAACGTCCTGACTTTC. V is TRBV27 and J is TRBJ2-6; D is perhaps TRBD1 (5 bases). This CDR3 spans 15 amino acids. Trimming removed 8 bases at V and 0 bases at J, with 11 bases between. Germline V CDR1 and CDR2: MNHEY, SMNVEV (reference sequence).

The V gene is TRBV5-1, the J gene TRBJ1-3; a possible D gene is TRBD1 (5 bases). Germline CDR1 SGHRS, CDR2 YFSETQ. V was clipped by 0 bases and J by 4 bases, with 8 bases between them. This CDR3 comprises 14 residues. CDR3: CASSLGQRGNTIYF. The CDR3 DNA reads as TGCGCCAGCAGCTTGGGACAGCGAGGAAACACCATATATTTT.